The clone carrying this T cell receptor beta chain occurred a few times. Antigen unknown. These data are taken from a study of T-cell memory formation after mild COVID-19. On the study more broadly: There were largely donor-specific TCR clusters.

Trimming at V came to 5 bases and at J to 4 bases, leaving 7 bases not matched to a gene. Per the germline V gene, CDR1 is KGHDR and CDR2 is SFDVKD. CDR3 size: 15 residues. Via MiXCR, TCRdb re-called the 5' RACE reads, giving one row per CDR3 protein. The sample holds under 400,000 distinct CDR3 sequences, over 20% seen once. Study findings and constraints: Contracting CD4+ clones were located mainly in CM and EM, and CD8+ clones in EMRA.

The rearrangement links TRBV24-1 to TRBJ2-7; TRBD1 matches at 10 bases. This clonotype was obtained from an adult woman who had mild COVID-19 (a few samples of this study predate the infection). Cell type and time point are not known. Sequenced material: PBMCs or a T cell subset sorted from them (not recorded which). The CDR3 loop is CATSATGTGAYEQYF. CDR3 DNA: TGTGCCACCAGTGCTACCGGGACAGGGGCTTACGAGCAGTACTTC.